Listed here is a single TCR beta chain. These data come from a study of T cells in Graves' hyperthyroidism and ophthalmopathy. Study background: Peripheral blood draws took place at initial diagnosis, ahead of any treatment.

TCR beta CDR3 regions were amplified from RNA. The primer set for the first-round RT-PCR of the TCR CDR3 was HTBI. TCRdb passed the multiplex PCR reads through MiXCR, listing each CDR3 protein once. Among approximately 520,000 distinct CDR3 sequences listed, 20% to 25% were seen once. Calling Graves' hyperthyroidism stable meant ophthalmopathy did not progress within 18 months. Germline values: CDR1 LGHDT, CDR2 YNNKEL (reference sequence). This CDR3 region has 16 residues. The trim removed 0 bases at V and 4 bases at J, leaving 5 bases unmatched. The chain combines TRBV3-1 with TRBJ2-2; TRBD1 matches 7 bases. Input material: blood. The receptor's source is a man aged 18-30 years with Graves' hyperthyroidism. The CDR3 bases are TGTGCCAGCAGCCAAGATCAACAGGGGTTCACCGGGGAGCTGTTTTTT. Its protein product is CASSQDQQGFTGELFF.